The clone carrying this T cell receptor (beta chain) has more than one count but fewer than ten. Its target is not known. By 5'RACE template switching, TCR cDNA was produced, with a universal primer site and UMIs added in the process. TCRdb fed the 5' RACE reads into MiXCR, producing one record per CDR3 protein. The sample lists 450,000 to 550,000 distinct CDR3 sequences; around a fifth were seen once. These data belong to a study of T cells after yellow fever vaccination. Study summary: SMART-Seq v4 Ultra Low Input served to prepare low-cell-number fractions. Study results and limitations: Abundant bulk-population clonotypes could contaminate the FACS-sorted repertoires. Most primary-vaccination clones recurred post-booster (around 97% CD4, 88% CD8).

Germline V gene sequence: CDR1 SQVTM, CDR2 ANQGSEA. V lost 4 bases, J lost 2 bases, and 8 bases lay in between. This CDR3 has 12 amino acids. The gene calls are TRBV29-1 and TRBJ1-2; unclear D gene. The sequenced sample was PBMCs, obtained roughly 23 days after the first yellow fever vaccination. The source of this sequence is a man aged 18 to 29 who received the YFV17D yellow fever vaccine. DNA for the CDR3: TGCAGCGTTGTCGGCTTAAACTATGGCTACACCTTC. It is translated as CSVVGLNYGYTF.